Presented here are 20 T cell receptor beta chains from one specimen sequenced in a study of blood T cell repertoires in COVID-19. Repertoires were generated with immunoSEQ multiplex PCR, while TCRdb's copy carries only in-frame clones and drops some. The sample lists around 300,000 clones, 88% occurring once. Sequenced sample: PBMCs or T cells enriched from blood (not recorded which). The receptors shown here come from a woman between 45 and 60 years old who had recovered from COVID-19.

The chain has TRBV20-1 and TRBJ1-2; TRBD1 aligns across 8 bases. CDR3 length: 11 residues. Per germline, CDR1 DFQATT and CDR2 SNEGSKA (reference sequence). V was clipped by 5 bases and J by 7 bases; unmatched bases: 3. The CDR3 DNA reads TGCAGTGCTTACCAGGGGGCTGGCTACACCTTC. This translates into CSAYQGAGYTF.

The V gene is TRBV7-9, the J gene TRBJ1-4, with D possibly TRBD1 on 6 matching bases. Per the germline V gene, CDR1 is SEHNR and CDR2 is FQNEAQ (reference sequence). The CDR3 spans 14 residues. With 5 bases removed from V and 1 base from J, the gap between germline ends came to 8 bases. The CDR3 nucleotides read TGTGCCAGCAGCGTACAGGGAACTAATGAAAAACTGTTTTTT. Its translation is CASSVQGTNEKLFF.

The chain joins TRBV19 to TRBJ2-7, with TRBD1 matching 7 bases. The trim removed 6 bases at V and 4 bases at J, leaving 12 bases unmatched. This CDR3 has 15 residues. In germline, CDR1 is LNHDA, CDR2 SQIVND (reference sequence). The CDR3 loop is CASREMPGQPYEQYF. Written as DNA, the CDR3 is TGTGCCAGTAGGGAGATGCCGGGACAGCCGTACGAGCAGTACTTC.

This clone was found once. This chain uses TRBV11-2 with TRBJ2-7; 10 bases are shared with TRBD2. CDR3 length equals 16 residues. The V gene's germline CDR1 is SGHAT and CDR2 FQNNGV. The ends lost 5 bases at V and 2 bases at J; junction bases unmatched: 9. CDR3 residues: CASSPLLAGVTYEQYF. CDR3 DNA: TGTGCCAGCAGCCCCCTCCTAGCGGGAGTTACCTACGAGCAGTACTTC. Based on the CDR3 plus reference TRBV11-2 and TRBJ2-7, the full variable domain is EAGVAQSPRYKIIEKRQSVAFWCNPISGHATLYWYQQILGQGPKLLIQFQNNGVVDDSQLPKDRFSAERLKGVDSTLKIQPAKLEDSAVYLCASSPLLAGVTYEQYFGPGTRLTVT.

The CDR3 spells CASSPGLALDEQFF. CDR3 DNA sequence: TGTGCCAGCTCACCCGGGCTAGCGCTGGATGAGCAGTTCTTC. This chain joins TRBV18 and TRBJ2-1, with D tentatively TRBD2 (6 bases). Germline assignment: CDR1 KGHSH and CDR2 LQKENI. The CDR3 loop spans 14 amino acids. The ends were cut back, 3 bases at V and 8 bases at J, with 14 bases in the middle. The complete variable domain, with remaining parts taken from reference TRBV18 and TRBJ2-1, reads NAGVMQNPRHLVRRRGQEARLRCSPMKGHSHVYWYRQLPEEGLKFMVYLQKENIIDESGMPKERFSAEFPKEGPSILRIQQVVRGDSAAYFCASSPGLALDEQFFGPGTRLTVL.

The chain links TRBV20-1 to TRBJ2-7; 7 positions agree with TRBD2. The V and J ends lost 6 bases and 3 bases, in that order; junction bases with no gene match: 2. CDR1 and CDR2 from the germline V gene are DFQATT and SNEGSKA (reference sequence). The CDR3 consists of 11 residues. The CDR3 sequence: CSAASGYEQYF. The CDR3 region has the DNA TGCAGTGCCGCTAGCGGCTACGAGCAGTACTTC.

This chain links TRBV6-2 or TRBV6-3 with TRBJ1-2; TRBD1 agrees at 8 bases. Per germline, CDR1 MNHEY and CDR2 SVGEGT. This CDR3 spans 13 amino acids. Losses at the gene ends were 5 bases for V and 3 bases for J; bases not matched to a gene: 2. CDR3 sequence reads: CASSQGADYGYTF. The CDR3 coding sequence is TGTGCCAGCAGTCAGGGGGCGGACTATGGCTACACCTTC.

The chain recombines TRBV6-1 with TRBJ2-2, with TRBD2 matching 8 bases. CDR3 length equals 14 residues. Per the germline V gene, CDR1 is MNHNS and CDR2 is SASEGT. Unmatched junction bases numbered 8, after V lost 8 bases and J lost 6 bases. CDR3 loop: CASGVEAGAGELFF. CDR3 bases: TGTGCCAGCGGAGTGGAAGCGGGAGCCGGGGAGCTGTTTTTT.

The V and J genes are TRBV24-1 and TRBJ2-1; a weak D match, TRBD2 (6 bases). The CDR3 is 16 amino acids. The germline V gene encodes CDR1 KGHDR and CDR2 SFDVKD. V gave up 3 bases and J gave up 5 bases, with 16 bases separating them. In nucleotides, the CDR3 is TGTGCCACCAGTGATGCCCTCGGGAGAAAAAACAATGAGCAGTTCTTC. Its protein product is CATSDALGRKNNEQFF.

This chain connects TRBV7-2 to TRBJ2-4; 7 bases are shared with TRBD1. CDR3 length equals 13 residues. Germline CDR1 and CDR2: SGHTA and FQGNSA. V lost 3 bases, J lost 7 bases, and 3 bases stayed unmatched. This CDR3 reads CASSFQGVNIQYF. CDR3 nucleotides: TGTGCCAGCAGCTTTCAGGGGGTCAACATTCAGTACTTC.

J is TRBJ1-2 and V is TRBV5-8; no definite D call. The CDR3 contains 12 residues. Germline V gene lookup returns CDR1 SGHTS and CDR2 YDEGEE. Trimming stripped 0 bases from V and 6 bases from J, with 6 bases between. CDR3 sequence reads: CASSLVGNGYTF. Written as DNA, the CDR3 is TGTGCCAGCAGCTTGGTCGGGAATGGCTACACCTTC.

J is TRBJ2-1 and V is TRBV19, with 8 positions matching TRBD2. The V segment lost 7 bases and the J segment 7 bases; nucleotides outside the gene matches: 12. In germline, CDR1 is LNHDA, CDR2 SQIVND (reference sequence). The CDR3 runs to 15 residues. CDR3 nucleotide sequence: TGTGCCAGTATGGCTAGCGGGTTGGGTAGGAATGAGCAGTTCTTC. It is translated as CASMASGLGRNEQFF.

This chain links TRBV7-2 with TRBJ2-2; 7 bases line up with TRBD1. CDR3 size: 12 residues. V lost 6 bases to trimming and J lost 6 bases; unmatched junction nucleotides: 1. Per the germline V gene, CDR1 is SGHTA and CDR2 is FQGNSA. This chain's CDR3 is CASSQGAGELFF. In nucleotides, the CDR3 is TGTGCCAGCAGTCAGGGGGCCGGGGAGCTGTTTTTT. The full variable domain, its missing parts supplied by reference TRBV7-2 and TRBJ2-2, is GAGVSQSPSNKVTEKGKDVELRCDPISGHTALYWYRQSLGQGLEFLIYFQGNSAPDKSGLPSDRFSAERTGGSVSTLTIQRTQQEDSAVYLCASSQGAGELFFGEGSRLTVL.

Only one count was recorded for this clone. The CDR3 coding sequence is TGTGCCAGCAGCCAGCAGGGGAACACCGGGGAGCTGTTTTTT. Protein: CASSQQGNTGELFF. The rearrangement links TRBV3-1 (or the pseudogene TRBV3-2) to TRBJ2-2; the D gene is possibly TRBD1 (5 bases). Trimming took 3 bases from V and 1 from J, leaving 6 bases between them. This CDR3 has 14 residues. From germline, CDR1 is LGHDT and CDR2 YNNKEL (reference sequence).

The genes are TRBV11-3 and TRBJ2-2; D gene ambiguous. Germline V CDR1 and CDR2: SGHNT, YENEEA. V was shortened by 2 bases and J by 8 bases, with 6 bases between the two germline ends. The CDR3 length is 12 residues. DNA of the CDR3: TGTGCCAGCAGCTTATCAGTGGGGGAGCTGTTTTTT. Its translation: CASSLSVGELFF.

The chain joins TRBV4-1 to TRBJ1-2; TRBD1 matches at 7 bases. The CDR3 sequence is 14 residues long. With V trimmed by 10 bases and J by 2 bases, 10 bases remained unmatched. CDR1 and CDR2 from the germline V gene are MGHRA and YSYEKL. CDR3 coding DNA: TGCGCCACCTCCCGAGACAGGGTGAACTATGGCTACACCTTC. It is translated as CATSRDRVNYGYTF.

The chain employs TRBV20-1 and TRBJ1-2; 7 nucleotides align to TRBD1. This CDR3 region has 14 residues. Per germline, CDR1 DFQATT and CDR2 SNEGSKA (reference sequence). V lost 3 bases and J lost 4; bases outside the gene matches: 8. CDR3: CSASGQESPYGYTF. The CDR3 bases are TGCAGTGCTAGTGGACAGGAGAGTCCCTATGGCTACACCTTC.

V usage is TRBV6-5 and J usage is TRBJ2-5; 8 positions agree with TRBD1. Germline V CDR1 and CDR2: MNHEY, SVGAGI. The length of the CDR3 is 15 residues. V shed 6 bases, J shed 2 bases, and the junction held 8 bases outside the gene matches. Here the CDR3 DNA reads TGTGCCAGCAGACCTGGACAGGGAGGTCAAGAGACCCAGTACTTC. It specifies CASRPGQGGQETQYF.

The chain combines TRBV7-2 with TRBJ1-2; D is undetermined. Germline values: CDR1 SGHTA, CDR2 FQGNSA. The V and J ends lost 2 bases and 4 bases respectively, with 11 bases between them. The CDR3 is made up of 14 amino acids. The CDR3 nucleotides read TGTGCCAGCAGCTTACAAGACATGGGCTATGGCTACACCTTC. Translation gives CASSLQDMGYGYTF.

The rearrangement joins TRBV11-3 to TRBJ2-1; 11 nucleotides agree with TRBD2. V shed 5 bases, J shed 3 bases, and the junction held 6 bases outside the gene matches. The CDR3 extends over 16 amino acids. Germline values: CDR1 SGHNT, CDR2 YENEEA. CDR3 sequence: CASSPGTSGGYNEQFF. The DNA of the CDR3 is TGTGCCAGCAGCCCCGGGACTAGCGGAGGCTACAATGAGCAGTTCTTC. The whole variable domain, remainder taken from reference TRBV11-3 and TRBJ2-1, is EAGVVQSPRYKIIEKKQPVAFWCNPISGHNTLYWYLQNLGQGPELLIRYENEEAVDDSQLPKDRFSAERLKGVDSTLKIQPAELGDSAVYLCASSPGTSGGYNEQFFGPGTRLTVL.